The 16 T cell receptor beta chains reported below all come from one sample, sequenced in a study of vaccination effects on CD4 cells after COVID-19. Some clones are missing from TCRdb's copy, which holds only in-frame ones; the method was immunoSEQ multiplex PCR. The sample carries approximately 70,000 clones, around 70% recorded once. Antigen specificity for these receptors is unknown. With the ViraFEST assay, the study expanded antigen-specific CD4+ T cells using viral peptide pools, then sequenced them. Once cultured for roughly nine days, the cells underwent separation to obtain CD4+ T cells. A PCR test confirmed that the person had SARS-CoV-2 infection between March and December 2020. Specimen: CD4+ T cells from PBMCs cultured with HIV peptides, collected before COVID-19 vaccination. Subset defined: HIV-1 Nef peptide pool negative control/reference culture. The receptors here all came from a human donor who had a prior SARS-CoV-2 infection.

Only a few counts were recorded for this clone. The gene calls are TRBV19 and TRBJ1-3; D not resolved. V was clipped by 7 bases and J by 6 bases, with 16 bases between them. Germline V gene data show CDR1 as LNHDA and CDR2 as SQIVND (reference sequence). There are 14 residues in the CDR3. The CDR3 DNA reads as TGTGCCAGTACCTTGAGGGAGGGCGAAAACACCATATATTTT. Its protein is CASTLREGENTIYF.

The CDR3 sequence: CASSPPSTDTEAFF. The CDR3 DNA follows: TGTGCCAGCTCACCACCGAGTACAGACACTGAAGCTTTCTTT. The chain links TRBV18 to TRBJ1-1, with D uncertain. Germline V CDR1 and CDR2: KGHSH, LQKENI. Trimming took off 0 bases at V and 3 bases at J, with 8 bases between the two ends. The CDR3 is 14 amino acids. Supplemented by reference TRBV18 and TRBJ1-1, the full variable domain reads NAGVMQNPRHLVRRRGQEARLRCSPMKGHSHVYWYRQLPEEGLKFMVYLQKENIIDESGMPKERFSAEFPKEGPSILRIQQVVRGDSAAYFCASSPPSTDTEAFFGQGTRLTVV.

The chain links TRBV9 to TRBJ1-5, with D uncertain. The CDR3 extends over 16 amino acids. Looked up from germline, CDR1 is SGDLS and CDR2 is YYNGEE. The V and J ends lost 4 bases and 6 bases respectively, with 20 bases between them. The CDR3 loop is CASSSQDDPGGQPQHF. The DNA for the CDR3 is TGTGCCAGCAGCTCTCAAGATGACCCGGGCGGTCAGCCCCAGCATTTT. The full variable domain, its missing parts supplied by reference TRBV9 and TRBJ1-5, is DSGVTQTPKHLITATGQRVTLRCSPRSGDLSVYWYQQSLDQGLQFLIQYYNGEERAKGNILERFSAQQFPDLHSELNLSSLELGDSALYFCASSSQDDPGGQPQHFGDGTRLSIL.

The chain uses TRBV19 and TRBJ2-3; 7 nucleotides line up with TRBD2. The CDR3 loop spans 17 amino acids. Germline values: CDR1 LNHDA, CDR2 SQIVND (reference sequence). With 4 bases clipped from V and 2 bases from J, the junction kept 12 bases outside the gene matches. CDR3: CASSTPVAGRSTDTQYF. CDR3 coding DNA: TGTGCCAGTAGTACCCCGGTAGCGGGTAGATCCACAGATACGCAGTATTTT.

The chain recombines TRBV7-8 with TRBJ2-1; weak D call: TRBD2 (6 bases). Deletions cut 5 bases from V and 0 bases from J, with 20 bases between. CDR1 is SGHVS and CDR2 is FQNEAQ in the germline V gene. The CDR3 is made up of 18 amino acids. The CDR3 DNA sequence: TGTGCCAGCAGCCCGGTAGTGGCGGGATTAAGCTCCTACAATGAGCAGTTCTTC. As protein: CASSPVVAGLSSYNEQFF.

The chain combines TRBV29-1 with TRBJ2-1; no clear D. The germline V gene encodes CDR1 SQVTM and CDR2 ANQGSEA. CDR3 length: 12 residues. Between the trimmed V and J ends, which lost 7 bases and 8 bases, there was a span of 15 bases. The CDR3 sequence is CSATGPGDEQFF. The DNA for the CDR3 is TGCAGCGCAACCGGTCCTGGGGATGAGCAGTTCTTC.

The chain employs TRBV9 and TRBJ2-2; 8 positions match TRBD2. Germline assignment: CDR1 SGDLS and CDR2 YYNGEE. There are 15 residues in the CDR3. Trimming removed 2 bases from V and 5 bases from J; junction bases left unmatched: 5. The CDR3 DNA sequence: TGTGCCAGCAGCGTGAGCGGGAGTTTGACCGGGGAGCTGTTTTTT. Translating gives CASSVSGSLTGELFF.

This chain joins TRBV6-5 and TRBJ2-2; 12 bases map to TRBD1. V shed 7 bases, J shed 7 bases, and the junction held 7 bases outside the gene matches. The CDR3 has 15 amino acids. CDR1 is MNHEY, CDR2 SVGAGI, per germline. The CDR3 DNA is TGTGCCAGCAAAGTCGGGACAGGGGGCTTCGGGGAGCTGTTTTTT. This encodes CASKVGTGGFGELFF.

This clone appeared many times. This rearrangement joins TRBV12-3 or TRBV12-4 to TRBJ1-3; D uncertain. This CDR3 has 12 amino acids. With 5 bases removed from V and 2 bases from J, the gap between germline ends came to 4 bases. The CDR3 DNA reads TGTGCCAGCAGTCCGGCTGGAAACACCATATATTTT. It specifies CASSPAGNTIYF.

V usage is TRBV7-2 and J usage is TRBJ2-3; weak D call: TRBD2 (6 bases). The CDR3 is 17 amino acids. CDR1 SGHTA and CDR2 FQGNSA come from the germline V gene. V was pared by 0 bases and J by 4 bases, with 17 bases between. The CDR3, as DNA: TGTGCCAGCAGCTTAGCGCGGGGATCCGCCGGCTCAGATACGCAGTATTTT. Protein: CASSLARGSAGSDTQYF.

The chain is built from TRBV12-3 or TRBV12-4 and TRBJ2-3; 8 nucleotides align to TRBD2. V shed 11 bases and J 6 bases; nucleotides not matched to a gene: 10. This CDR3 has 13 residues. The CDR3 DNA follows: TGTGCCGCGGGGACTAGAGGCTCGGATACGCAGTATTTT. Protein product: CAAGTRGSDTQYF.

The chain links TRBV19 to TRBJ1-1, with no clear D. CDR3 length: 15 residues. Trimming removed 5 bases from V and 0 bases from J, with 13 bases in between. Germline CDR1 is LNHDA and CDR2 is SQIVND (reference sequence). The CDR3 here is CASSVQANLNTEAFF. Written as DNA, the CDR3 is TGTGCCAGTAGTGTCCAGGCCAACTTGAACACTGAAGCTTTCTTT.

CDR3 region: CASSPTTVSNQPQHF. CDR3 sequence (DNA): TGTGCCAGCTCACCGACCACGGTGAGCAATCAGCCCCAGCATTTT. The chain has TRBV18 and TRBJ1-5, with D unresolved. Trimming pared 3 bases from V and 1 base from J, leaving 10 bases between. Germline assignment: CDR1 KGHSH and CDR2 LQKENI. The CDR3 runs 15 residues.

This clone has only a few counts. V is TRBV12-3 or TRBV12-4 and J is TRBJ2-7; D is possibly TRBD1 (5 bases). The length of the CDR3 is 13 residues. V lost 7 bases to trimming and J lost 2 bases, with 12 bases between them. In DNA, the CDR3 is TGTGCCAGCACCCGACAGCCCCCCTACGAGCAGTACTTC. Translating gives CASTRQPPYEQYF.

The gene calls are TRBV6-6 and TRBJ1-4; D possibly corresponds to TRBD1 (6 bases). The V gene lost 4 bases and the J gene lost 7 bases, with 19 bases spanning the gap. Germline lookup yields CDR1 MNHNY and CDR2 SVGAGI (reference sequence). There are 16 residues in the CDR3. In DNA, the CDR3 is TGTGCCAGCAGTTTCATCGGGGAGATAGGGGGTGAAAAACTGTTTTTT. Translated: CASSFIGEIGGEKLFF.

The DNA for the CDR3 is TGTGCCAGCAGTACCCGGACCGGGGCAGTGTGGGAAGCTTTCTTT. Translating gives CASSTRTGAVWEAFF. The rearrangement uses TRBV27 and TRBJ1-1, with a tentative D call TRBD1 (5 bases). This CDR3 is 15 amino acids long. Per the germline V gene, CDR1 is MNHEY and CDR2 is SMNVEV (reference sequence). The ends were cut back, 5 bases at V and 8 bases at J, with 21 bases in the middle.